The rows below give T cell receptor beta chains drawn from one sample of a study of blood T cell repertoires in COVID-19. TCRdb's copy holds only in-frame clones and misses some; the assay was immunoSEQ multiplex PCR. The sample shows about 280,000 clones, around 90% of them seen only once. Sequenced: peripheral blood. The receptor source for this set is a man between 18 and 35 years old with active or convalescent COVID-19. The CDR3 runs from the conserved cysteine through the conserved F or W.

CDR3 protein	V gene	J gene
CASSLEDSYEQYF	TRBV5-1	TRBJ2-7
CARSLVPGSSYEQYF	TRBV5-3	TRBJ2-7
CASSQDRTSGAHETQYF	TRBV4-1	TRBJ2-5
CASYRATEAFF	TRBV6-6	TRBJ1-1
CSVEGVNGYTF	TRBV29-1	TRBJ1-2
CASGGETQYF	TRBV2	TRBJ2-5
CASSGQPSNQPQHF	TRBV25-1	TRBJ1-5
CASSFLETQYF	TRBV5-6	TRBJ2-5
CASSLTSGGYEQFF	TRBV5-4	TRBJ2-1
CASSQPRAGMNTEAFF	TRBV4-1	TRBJ1-1
CASLDREGGYTF	TRBV12-3/TRBV12-4	TRBJ1-2